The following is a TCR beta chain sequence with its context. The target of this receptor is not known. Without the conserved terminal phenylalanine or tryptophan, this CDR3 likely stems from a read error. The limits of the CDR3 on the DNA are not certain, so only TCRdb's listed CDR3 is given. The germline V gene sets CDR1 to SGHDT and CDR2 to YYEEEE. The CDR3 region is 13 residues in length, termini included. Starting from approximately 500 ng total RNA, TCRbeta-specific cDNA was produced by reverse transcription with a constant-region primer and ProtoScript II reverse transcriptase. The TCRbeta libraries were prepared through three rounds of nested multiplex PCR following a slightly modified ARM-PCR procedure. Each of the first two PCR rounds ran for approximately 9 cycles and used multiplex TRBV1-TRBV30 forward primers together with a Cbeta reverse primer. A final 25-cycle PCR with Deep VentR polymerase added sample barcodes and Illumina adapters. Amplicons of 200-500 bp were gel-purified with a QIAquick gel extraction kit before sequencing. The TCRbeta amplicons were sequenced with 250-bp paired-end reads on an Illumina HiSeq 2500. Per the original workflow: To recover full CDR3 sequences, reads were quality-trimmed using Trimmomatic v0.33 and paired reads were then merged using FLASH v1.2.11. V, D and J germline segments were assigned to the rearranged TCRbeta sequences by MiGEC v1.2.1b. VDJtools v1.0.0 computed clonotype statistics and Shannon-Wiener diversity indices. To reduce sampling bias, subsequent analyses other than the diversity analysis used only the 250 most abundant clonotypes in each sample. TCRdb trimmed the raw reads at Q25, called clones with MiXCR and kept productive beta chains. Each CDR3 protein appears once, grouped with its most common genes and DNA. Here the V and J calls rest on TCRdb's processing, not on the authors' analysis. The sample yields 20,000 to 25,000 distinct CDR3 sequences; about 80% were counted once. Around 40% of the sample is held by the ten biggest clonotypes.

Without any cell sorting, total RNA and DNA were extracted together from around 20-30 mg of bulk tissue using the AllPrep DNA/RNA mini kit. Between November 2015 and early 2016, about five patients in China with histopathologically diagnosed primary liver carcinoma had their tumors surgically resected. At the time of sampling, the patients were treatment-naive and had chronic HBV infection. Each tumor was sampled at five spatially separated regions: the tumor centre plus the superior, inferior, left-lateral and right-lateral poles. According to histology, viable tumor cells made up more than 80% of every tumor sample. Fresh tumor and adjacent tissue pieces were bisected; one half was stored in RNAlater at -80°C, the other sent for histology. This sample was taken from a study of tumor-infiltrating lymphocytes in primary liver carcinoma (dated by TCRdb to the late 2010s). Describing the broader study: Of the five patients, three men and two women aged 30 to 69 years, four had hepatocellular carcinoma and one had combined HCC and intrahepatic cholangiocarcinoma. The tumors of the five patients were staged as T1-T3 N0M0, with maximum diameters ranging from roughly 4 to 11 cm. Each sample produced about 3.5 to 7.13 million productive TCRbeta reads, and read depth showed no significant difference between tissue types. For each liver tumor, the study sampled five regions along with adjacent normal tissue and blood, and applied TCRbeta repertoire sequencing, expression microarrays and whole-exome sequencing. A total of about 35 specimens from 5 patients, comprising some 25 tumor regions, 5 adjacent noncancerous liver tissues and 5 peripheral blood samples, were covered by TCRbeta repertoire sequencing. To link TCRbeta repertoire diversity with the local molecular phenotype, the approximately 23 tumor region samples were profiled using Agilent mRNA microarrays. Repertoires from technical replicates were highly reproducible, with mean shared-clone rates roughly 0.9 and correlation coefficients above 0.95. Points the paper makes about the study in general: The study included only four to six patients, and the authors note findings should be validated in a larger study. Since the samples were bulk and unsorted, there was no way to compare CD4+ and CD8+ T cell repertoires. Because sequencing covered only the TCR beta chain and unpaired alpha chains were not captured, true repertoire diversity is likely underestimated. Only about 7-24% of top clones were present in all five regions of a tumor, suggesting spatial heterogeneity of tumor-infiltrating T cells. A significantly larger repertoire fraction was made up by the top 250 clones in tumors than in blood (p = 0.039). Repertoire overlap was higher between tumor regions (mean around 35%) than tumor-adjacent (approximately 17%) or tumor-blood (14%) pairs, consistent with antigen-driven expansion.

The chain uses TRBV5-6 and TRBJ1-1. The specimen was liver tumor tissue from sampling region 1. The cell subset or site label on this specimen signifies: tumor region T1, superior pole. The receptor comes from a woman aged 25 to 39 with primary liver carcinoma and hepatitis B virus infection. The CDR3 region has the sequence CVSSFVGATETFL.